This entry features one TCR beta chain sequence. The record originates from a study of blood T cell repertoires in COVID-19. This CDR3 has 17 residues. Those enrolled, adults aged roughly 18 to 95 years, came from around 25 US areas. Original methodology: How many nucleated cells were present was estimated from reference gene primer amplification. The repertoire was sequenced with immunoSEQ multiplex PCR; TCRdb's copy has only in-frame clones and lacks some. Clone size and V and J calls were adopted from that table, with D and trimming inferred from the DNA. The table lists 300,000 to 350,000 clones, over 80% of them singletons.

V is TRBV21-1 and J is TRBJ2-4; TRBD2, the D gene given by the table, was not confirmed from the DNA. TRBV21-1 is a pseudogene locus. The sample comprised PBMCs or T cells enriched from blood (not recorded which). The sequence came from a young man who had recovered from COVID-19. In DNA, the CDR3 is TGTGCCAGCAGCAAGTCCCCTTCGGTGTCTACCAAAAACATTCAGTACTTC. It specifies CASSKSPSVSTKNIQYF.